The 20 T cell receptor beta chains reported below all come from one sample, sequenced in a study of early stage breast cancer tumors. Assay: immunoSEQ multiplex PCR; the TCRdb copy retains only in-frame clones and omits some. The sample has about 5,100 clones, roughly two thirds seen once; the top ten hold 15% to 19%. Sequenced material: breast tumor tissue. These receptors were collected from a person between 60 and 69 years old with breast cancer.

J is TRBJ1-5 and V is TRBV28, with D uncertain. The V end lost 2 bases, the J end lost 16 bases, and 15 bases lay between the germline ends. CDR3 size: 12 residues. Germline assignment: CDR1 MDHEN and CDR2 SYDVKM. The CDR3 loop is CASSLEEVPFHF. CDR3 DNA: TGTGCCAGCAGTTTAGAGGAGGTCCCCTTTCATTTT.

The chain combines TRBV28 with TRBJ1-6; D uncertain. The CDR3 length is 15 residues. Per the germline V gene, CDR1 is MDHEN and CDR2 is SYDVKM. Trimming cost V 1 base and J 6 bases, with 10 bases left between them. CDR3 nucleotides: TGTGCCAGCAGTTTATCCGCAGGACTTAATTCACCCCTCCACTTT. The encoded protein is CASSLSAGLNSPLHF. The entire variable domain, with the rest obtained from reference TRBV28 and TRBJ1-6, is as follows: DVKVTQSSRYLVKRTGEKVFLECVQDMDHENMFWYRQDPGLGLRLIYFSYDVKMKEKGDIPEGYSVSREKKERFSLILESASTNQTSMYLCASSLSAGLNSPLHFGNGTRLTVT.

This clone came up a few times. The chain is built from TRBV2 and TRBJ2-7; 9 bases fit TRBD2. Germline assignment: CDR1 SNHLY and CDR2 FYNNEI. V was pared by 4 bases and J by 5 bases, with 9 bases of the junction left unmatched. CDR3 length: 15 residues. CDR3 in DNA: TGTGCCAGCAGTGGGGATTTAGCGGGGGCCCACGAGCAGTACTTC. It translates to CASSGDLAGAHEQYF.

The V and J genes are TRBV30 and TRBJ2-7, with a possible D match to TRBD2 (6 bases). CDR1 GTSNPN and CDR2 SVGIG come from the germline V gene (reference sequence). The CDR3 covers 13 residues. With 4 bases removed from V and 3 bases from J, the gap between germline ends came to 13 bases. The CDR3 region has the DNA TGTGCCTGGAACACTAGCCCGCACTACGAGCAGTACTTC. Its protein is CAWNTSPHYEQYF.

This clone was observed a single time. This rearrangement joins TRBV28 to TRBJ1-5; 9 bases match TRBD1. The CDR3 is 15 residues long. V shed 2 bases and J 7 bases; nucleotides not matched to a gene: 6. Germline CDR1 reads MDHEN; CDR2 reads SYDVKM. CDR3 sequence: CASSLEQGAWQPQHF. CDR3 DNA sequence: TGTGCCAGCAGTTTAGAACAGGGGGCCTGGCAGCCCCAGCATTTT. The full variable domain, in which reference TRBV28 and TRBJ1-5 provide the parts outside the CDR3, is DVKVTQSSRYLVKRTGEKVFLECVQDMDHENMFWYRQDPGLGLRLIYFSYDVKMKEKGDIPEGYSVSREKKERFSLILESASTNQTSMYLCASSLEQGAWQPQHFGDGTRLSIL.

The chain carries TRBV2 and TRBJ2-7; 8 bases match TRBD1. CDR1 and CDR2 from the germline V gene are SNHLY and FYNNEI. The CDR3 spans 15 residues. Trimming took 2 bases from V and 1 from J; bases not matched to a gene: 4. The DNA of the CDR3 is TGTGCCAGCAGTGAACCAGGGGGCAGGTCCTACGAGCAGTACTTC. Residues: CASSEPGGRSYEQYF.

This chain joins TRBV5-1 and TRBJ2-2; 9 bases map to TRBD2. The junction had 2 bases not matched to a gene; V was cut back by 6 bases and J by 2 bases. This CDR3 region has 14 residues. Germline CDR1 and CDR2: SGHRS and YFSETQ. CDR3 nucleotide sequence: TGCGCCAGCACGCTAGCGGGAAACACCGGGGAGCTGTTTTTT. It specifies CASTLAGNTGELFF.

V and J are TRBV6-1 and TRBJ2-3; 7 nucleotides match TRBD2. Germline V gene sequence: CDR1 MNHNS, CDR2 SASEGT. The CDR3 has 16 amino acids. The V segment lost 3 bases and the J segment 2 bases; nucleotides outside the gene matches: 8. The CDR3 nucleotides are TGTGCCAGCAGTGAGATGGGGGGGGGACCCACAGATACGCAGTATTTT. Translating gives CASSEMGGGPTDTQYF.

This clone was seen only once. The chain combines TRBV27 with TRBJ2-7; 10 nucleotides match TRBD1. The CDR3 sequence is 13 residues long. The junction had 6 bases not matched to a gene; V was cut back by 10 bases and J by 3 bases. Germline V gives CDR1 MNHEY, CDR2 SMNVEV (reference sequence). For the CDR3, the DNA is TGTGCCACAGGCCGGACAGGGGGCTACGAGCAGTACTTC. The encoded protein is CATGRTGGYEQYF.

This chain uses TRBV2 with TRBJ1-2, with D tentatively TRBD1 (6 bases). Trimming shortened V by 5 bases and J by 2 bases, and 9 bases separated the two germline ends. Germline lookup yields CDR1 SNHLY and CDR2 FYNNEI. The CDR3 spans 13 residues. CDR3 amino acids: CASSPDRNYGYTF. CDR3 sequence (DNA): TGTGCCAGCAGTCCCGACAGGAACTATGGCTACACCTTC.

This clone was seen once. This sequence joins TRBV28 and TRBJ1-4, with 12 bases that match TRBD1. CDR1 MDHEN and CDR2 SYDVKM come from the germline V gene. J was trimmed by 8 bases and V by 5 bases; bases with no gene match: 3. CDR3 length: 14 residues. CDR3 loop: CASSIGTGGEKLFF. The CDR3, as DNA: TGTGCCAGCAGTATAGGGACAGGGGGCGAAAAACTGTTTTTT.

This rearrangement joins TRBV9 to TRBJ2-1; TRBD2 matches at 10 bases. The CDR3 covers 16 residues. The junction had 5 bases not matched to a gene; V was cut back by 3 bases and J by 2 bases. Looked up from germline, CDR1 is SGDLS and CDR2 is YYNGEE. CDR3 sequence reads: CASSGSGRAAYNEQFF. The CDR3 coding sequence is TGTGCCAGCAGCGGCAGCGGGAGGGCGGCCTACAATGAGCAGTTCTTC.

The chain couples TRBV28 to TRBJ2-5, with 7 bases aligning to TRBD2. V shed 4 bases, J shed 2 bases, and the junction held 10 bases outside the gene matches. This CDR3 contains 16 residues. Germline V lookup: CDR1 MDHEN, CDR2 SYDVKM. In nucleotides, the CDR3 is TGTGCCAGCAGTTCCTTCGGGACTAACTATCAAGAGACCCAGTACTTC. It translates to CASSSFGTNYQETQYF.

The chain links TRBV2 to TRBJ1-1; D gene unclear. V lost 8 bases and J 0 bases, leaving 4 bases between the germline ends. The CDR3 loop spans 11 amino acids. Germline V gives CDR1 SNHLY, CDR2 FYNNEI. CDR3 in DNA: TGTGCCAGCGTCTTGAACACTGAAGCTTTCTTT. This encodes CASVLNTEAFF. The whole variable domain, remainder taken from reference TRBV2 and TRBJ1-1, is EPEVTQTPSHQVTQMGQEVILRCVPISNHLYFYWYRQILGQKVEFLVSFYNNEISEKSEIFDDQFSVERPDGSNFTLKIRSTKLEDSAMYFCASVLNTEAFFGQGTRLTVV.

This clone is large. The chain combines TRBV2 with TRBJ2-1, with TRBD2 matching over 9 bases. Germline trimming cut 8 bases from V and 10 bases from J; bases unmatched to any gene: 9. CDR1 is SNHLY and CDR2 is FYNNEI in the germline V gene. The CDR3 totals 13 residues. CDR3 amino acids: CASRVSGGGEQFF. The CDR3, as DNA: TGTGCCAGCCGAGTTAGCGGGGGAGGGGAGCAGTTCTTC.

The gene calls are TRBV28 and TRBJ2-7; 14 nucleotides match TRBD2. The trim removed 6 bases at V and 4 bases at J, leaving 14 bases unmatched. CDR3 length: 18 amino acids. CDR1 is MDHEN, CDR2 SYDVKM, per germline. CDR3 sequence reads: CASSSGDIGTSGSYEQYF. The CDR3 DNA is TGTGCCAGCAGCTCGGGAGACATCGGGACTAGCGGGAGTTACGAGCAGTACTTC.

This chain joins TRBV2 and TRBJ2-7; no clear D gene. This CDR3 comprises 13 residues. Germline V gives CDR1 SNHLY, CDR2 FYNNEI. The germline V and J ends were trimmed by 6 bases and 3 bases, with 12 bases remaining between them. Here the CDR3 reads CASRVEYDYEQYF. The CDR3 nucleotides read TGTGCCAGCAGGGTGGAGTACGACTACGAGCAGTACTTC. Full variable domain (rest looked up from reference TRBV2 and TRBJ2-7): EPEVTQTPSHQVTQMGQEVILRCVPISNHLYFYWYRQILGQKVEFLVSFYNNEISEKSEIFDDQFSVERPDGSNFTLKIRSTKLEDSAMYFCASRVEYDYEQYFGPGTRLTVT.

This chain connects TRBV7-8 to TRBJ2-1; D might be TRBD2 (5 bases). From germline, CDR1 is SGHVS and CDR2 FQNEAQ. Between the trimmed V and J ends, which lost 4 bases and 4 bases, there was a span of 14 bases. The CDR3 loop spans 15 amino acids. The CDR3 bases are TGTGCCAGCAGCTCAACCCCCGGGGAATACAATGAGCAGTTCTTC. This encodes CASSSTPGEYNEQFF.

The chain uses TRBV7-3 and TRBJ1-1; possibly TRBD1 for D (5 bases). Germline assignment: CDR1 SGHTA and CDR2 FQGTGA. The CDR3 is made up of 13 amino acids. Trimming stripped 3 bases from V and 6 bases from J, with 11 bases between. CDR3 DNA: TGTGCCAGCAGCTTGGGGGGATGGGCTGAAGCTTTCTTT. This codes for CASSLGGWAEAFF.

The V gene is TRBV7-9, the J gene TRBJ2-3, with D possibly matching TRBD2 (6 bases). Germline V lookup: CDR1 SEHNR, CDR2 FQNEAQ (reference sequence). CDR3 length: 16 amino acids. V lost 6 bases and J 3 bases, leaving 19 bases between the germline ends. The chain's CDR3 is CASRQEDYSTTDTQYF. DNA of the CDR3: TGTGCCAGCAGACAAGAGGACTACTCTACAACAGATACGCAGTATTTT.